These 2 T cell receptor beta chains originate from one sample sequenced in a study of shared clonotypes between healthy human individuals. The method was immunoSEQ multiplex PCR; TCRdb's version includes in-frame clones alone and lacks a portion of them. The sample comprises millions of clones, just over 90% of which are singletons, and about 0.39% rests with the top ten. The sequenced sample consisted of naive CD4+ T cells from PBMCs. Regarding subset: CD45RA+ positively selected. Receptors were obtained from a man between 18 and 29 years old in good health. Some clones in this sample may be carry-over from other donors' samples.

The genes are TRBV27 and TRBJ2-1; 7 nucleotides match TRBD1. After removal of 9 bases from V and 2 bases from J, the junction contained 10 bases not matched to a gene. Germline V CDR1 and CDR2: MNHEY, SMNVEV (reference sequence). The CDR3 extends over 15 amino acids. The CDR3: CASLLTGTAYNEQFF. CDR3 DNA: TGTGCCAGTCTCTTAACCGGGACAGCCTACAATGAGCAGTTCTTC.

The rearrangement joins TRBV19 to TRBJ2-7; 7 bases are shared with TRBD2. The CDR3 spans 15 residues. The germline V gene has CDR1 LNHDA and CDR2 SQIVND (reference sequence). After removal of 3 bases from V and 4 bases from J, the junction contained 9 bases not matched to a gene. This CDR3 is CASSIEGGAGYEQYF. The CDR3 DNA reads as TGTGCCAGTAGTATTGAGGGAGGGGCTGGGTACGAGCAGTACTTC.